This T cell receptor (beta chain) derives from a study of cytotoxic CD8 clonotypes in ibrutinib-treated CLL. Data came from immunoSEQ multiplex PCR; TCRdb stores just in-frame clones and leaves some out. The repertoire has some 24,000 clones, about four fifths of them found once; the top ten carry around 8.3%. The V gene lost 4 bases and the J gene lost 1 base, with 11 bases spanning the gap. The CDR3 is 14 residues long. Germline CDR1 SGHRS, CDR2 YFSETQ. The sequenced sample was PBMCs, obtained before ibrutinib treatment. The clonotype was recovered from a human donor with chronic lymphocytic leukemia. The chain couples TRBV5-1 to TRBJ1-2; maybe TRBD1 (6 bases). As DNA, the CDR3 is TGCGCCAGCAGCAGGGACACCCTTAACTATGGCTACACCTTC. Translated, it gives CASSRDTLNYGYTF.